These T cell receptor beta chains were read from a single sample in a study of blood T cell repertoires in COVID-19. TCRdb's copy holds only in-frame clones and misses some; the assay was immunoSEQ multiplex PCR. The repertoire holds some 370,000 clones, under 85% seen once, with approximately 5% in the top ten. Sequencing input: PBMCs or T cells enriched from blood (not recorded which). The receptors stem from a woman aged 45-65 years who had recovered from COVID-19. Each CDR3 is given with its conserved first and last residue. A D gene is named only where the DNA matches it firmly. Size values are once, few and many counts, or a class for expanded clones, and some rows have none.

V gene	J gene	D gene	clone size	CDR3 protein	CDR3 DNA
TRBV5-1	TRBJ2-5	TRBD1	NA	CASSPQGLPPETQYF	TGCGCCAGCAGCCCACAGGGGCTCCCACCGGAGACCCAGTACTTC
TRBV27	TRBJ1-2	NA	NA	CASRWGLGGYTF	TGTGCCAGCAGATGGGGGCTGGGGGGCTACACCTTC
TRBV5-1	TRBJ1-2	NA	NA	CASSLESYGYTF	TGCGCCAGCAGCTTAGAGAGCTATGGCTACACCTTC
TRBV2	TRBJ1-1	NA	NA	CASSDRNTEAFF	TGTGCCAGCAGTGACCGTAACACTGAAGCTTTCTTT
TRBV20-1	TRBJ2-7	NA	NA	CSASGQAYYEQYF	TGCAGTGCTAGTGGCCAGGCCTATTACGAGCAGTACTTC
TRBV4-3	TRBJ1-2	NA	NA	CASSHTGNYGYTF	TGCGCCAGCAGCCACACAGGGAACTATGGCTACACCTTC
TRBV29-1	TRBJ2-3	TRBD2	few	CSVSPSGGGGTTDTQYF	TGCAGCGTTAGCCCATCGGGGGGGGGCGGCACCACAGATACGCAGTATTTT
TRBV12-3/TRBV12-4	TRBJ1-3	NA	NA	CASRSRVAIYF	TGTGCCAGCAGGAGCAGGGTTGCCATATATTTT
TRBV6-2/TRBV6-3	TRBJ2-7	TRBD2	NA	CASSALLSLAGGPGEQYF	TGTGCCAGCAGCGCGCTCCTATCACTAGCGGGGGGGCCGGGCGAGCAGTACTTC
TRBV7-2	TRBJ2-3	TRBD1	NA	CASSLVKSTGVPSTDTQYF	TGTGCCAGCAGCTTAGTGAAATCTACAGGGGTTCCGAGCACAGATACGCAGTATTTT
TRBV6-6	TRBJ1-1	TRBD1	NA	CASSDPNRGRVEAFF	TGTGCCAGCAGTGACCCAAACAGGGGGCGGGTTGAAGCTTTCTTT
TRBV19	TRBJ2-1	TRBD2	NA	CASSMVGLGGGVNEQFF	TGTGCCAGTAGTATGGTGGGACTAGGGGGTGGGGTCAATGAGCAGTTCTTC
TRBV19	TRBJ2-3	TRBD1	NA	CASSIGQGRGTDTQYF	TGTGCCAGTAGTATAGGACAGGGAAGGGGCACAGATACGCAGTATTTT
TRBV7-2	TRBJ2-7	NA	NA	CASSPSLGLGYEQYF	TGTGCCAGCAGCCCATCCCTCGGCCTAGGCTACGAGCAGTACTTC
TRBV12-3/TRBV12-4	TRBJ1-2	NA	NA	CASSSGPGGYTF	TGTGCCAGCAGTTCAGGACCGGGAGGCTACACCTTC
TRBV27	TRBJ2-5	TRBD1	NA	CASSLGRDRQETQYF	TGTGCCAGCAGTTTAGGTCGGGACAGACAAGAGACCCAGTACTTC
TRBV30	TRBJ1-1	NA	NA	CAWLRTSPMNTEAFF	TGTGCCTGGCTTCGGACAAGTCCGATGAACACTGAAGCTTTCTTT
TRBV5-6	TRBJ1-6	NA	NA	CASSLSFGQVGSPLHF	TGTGCCAGCAGCTTGAGCTTTGGGCAGGTGGGCTCACCCCTCCACTTT
TRBV9	TRBJ2-1	TRBD2	NA	CASSVVSGRTYNEQFF	TGTGCCAGCAGCGTAGTTTCCGGGAGGACATACAATGAGCAGTTCTTC
TRBV20-1	TRBJ2-5	NA	NA	CSALQETQYF	TGCAGTGCTTTACAGGAGACCCAGTACTTC
TRBV6-1	TRBJ2-1	NA	many	CASSELGGGYNEQFF	TGTGCCAGCAGTGAATTAGGGGGGGGTTACAATGAGCAGTTCTTC
TRBV13	TRBJ2-5	TRBD2	NA	CASSLMRLAGAETQYF	TGTGCCAGCAGCTTAATGCGACTAGCGGGGGCCGAGACCCAGTACTTC
TRBV5-1	TRBJ1-3	TRBD1	NA	CASSLGAGGSSGNTIYF	TGCGCCAGCAGCTTGGGGGCAGGGGGCTCCTCTGGAAACACCATATATTTT
TRBV30	TRBJ1-5	NA	NA	CAWSVPGAGRVPLGNQPQHF	TGTGCCTGGAGTGTACCAGGGGCGGGGAGGGTCCCGTTGGGGAATCAGCCCCAGCATTTT
TRBV7-3	TRBJ1-2	NA	NA	CASSLWGGEGYTF	TGTGCCAGCAGCTTATGGGGGGGCGAAGGCTACACCTTC
TRBV2	TRBJ2-7	NA	few	CASREDYEQYF	TGTGCCAGCAGGGAGGACTACGAGCAGTACTTC
TRBV19	TRBJ1-2	TRBD1	NA	CASSTNPGQGIYGYTF	TGTGCCAGTAGTACTAACCCGGGACAGGGGATCTATGGCTACACCTTC
TRBV18	TRBJ1-4	NA	NA	CASSRDLEKLFF	TGTGCCAGCTCGCGGGACCTTGAAAAACTGTTTTTT
TRBV7-9	TRBJ1-2	NA	NA	CASTSLGAANYGYTF	TGTGCCAGCACCTCTTTGGGGGCGGCTAACTATGGCTACACCTTC
TRBV11-3	TRBJ2-7	NA	NA	CASSLDHRVRPYSYEQYF	TGTGCCAGCAGCTTAGATCACCGGGTGAGACCATACTCCTACGAGCAGTACTTC
TRBV2	TRBJ1-6	NA	NA	CATSGQPESNSPLHF	TGTGCCACGAGCGGGCAGCCGGAGAGCAATTCACCCCTCCACTTT
TRBV19	TRBJ2-1	TRBD2	NA	CASSMVGSLGGSSYNEQFF	TGTGCCAGTAGTATGGTGGGCTCCCTGGGCGGGAGCTCCTACAATGAGCAGTTCTTC
TRBV4-3	TRBJ2-1	NA	few	CASSQDRMDLVQFF	TGCGCCAGCAGCCAAGATAGGATGGATCTAGTGCAGTTCTTC
TRBV11-2	TRBJ1-2	TRBD1	NA	CASSFNRGQEGYTF	TGTGCCAGCAGCTTTAACAGGGGGCAGGAGGGCTACACCTTC
TRBV6-5	TRBJ1-1	TRBD1	NA	CASSLPGQGSEAFF	TGTGCCAGCTCTCTTCCGGGACAGGGCTCTGAAGCTTTCTTT
TRBV14	TRBJ1-6	NA	NA	CASSQDRGLNNSPLHF	TGTGCCAGCAGCCAAGATCGGGGTTTAAATAATTCACCCCTCCACTTT
TRBV11-3	TRBJ1-1	TRBD1	NA	CASSLYRGMNTEAFF	TGTGCCAGCAGCTTATACAGGGGTATGAACACTGAAGCTTTCTTT
TRBV27	TRBJ2-1	NA	NA	CASSLQQWRANEQFF	TGTGCCAGCAGTTTACAACAGTGGAGGGCCAATGAGCAGTTCTTC
TRBV4-2	TRBJ2-1	TRBD2	few	CASSGLAGDNEQFF	TGTGCCAGCAGTGGACTAGCGGGGGACAATGAGCAGTTCTTC
TRBV5-4	TRBJ2-6	NA	NA	CASSLAGTGANVLTF	TGTGCCAGCAGCTTGGCAGGGACTGGGGCCAACGTCCTGACTTTC
TRBV9	TRBJ2-3	NA	NA	CASSRGGAADTQYF	TGTGCCAGCAGCCGCGGAGGGGCGGCAGATACGCAGTATTTT